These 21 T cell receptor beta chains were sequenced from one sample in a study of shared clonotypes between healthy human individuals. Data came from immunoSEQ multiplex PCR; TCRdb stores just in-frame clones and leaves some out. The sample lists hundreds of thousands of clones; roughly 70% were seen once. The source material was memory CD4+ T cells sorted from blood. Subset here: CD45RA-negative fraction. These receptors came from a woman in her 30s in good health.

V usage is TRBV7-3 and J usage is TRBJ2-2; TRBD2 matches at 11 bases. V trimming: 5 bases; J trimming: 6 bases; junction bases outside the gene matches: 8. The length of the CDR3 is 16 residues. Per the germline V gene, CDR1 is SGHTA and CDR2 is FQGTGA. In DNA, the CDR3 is TGTGCCAGCAGCGCATTTAGCGGGAGGGCGTCCGGGGAGCTGTTTTTT. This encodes CASSAFSGRASGELFF.

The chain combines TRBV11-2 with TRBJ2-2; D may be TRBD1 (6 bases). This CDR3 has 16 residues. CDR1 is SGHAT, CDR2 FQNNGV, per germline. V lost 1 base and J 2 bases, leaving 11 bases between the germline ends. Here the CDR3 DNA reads TGTGCCAGCAGCTTAGTGGGCAGGGGAAACACCGGGGAGCTGTTTTTT. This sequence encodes CASSLVGRGNTGELFF.

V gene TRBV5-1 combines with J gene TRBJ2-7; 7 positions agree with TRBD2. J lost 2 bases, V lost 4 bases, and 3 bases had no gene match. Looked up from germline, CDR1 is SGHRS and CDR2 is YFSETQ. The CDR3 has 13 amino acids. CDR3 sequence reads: CASSPGTTYEQYF. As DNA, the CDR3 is TGCGCCAGCAGCCCCGGGACTACCTACGAGCAGTACTTC. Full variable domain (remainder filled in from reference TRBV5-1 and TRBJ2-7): KAGVTQTPRYLIKTRGQQVTLSCSPISGHRSVSWYQQTPGQGLQFLFEYFSETQRNKGNFPGRFSGRQFSNSRSEMNVSTLELGDSALYLCASSPGTTYEQYFGPGTRLTVT.

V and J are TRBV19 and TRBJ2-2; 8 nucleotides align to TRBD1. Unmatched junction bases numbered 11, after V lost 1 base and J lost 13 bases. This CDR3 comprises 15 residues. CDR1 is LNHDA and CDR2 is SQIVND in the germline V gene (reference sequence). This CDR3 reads CASSIGMDRASTLFF. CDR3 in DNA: TGTGCCAGTAGTATAGGGATGGACAGGGCGTCGACGCTGTTTTTT.

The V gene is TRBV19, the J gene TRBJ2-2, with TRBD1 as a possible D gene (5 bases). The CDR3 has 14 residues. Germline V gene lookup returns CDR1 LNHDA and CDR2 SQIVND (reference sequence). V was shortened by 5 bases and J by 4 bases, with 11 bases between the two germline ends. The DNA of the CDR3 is TGTGCCAGTAGTGGGGCAATATTCACCGGGGAGCTGTTTTTT. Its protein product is CASSGAIFTGELFF.

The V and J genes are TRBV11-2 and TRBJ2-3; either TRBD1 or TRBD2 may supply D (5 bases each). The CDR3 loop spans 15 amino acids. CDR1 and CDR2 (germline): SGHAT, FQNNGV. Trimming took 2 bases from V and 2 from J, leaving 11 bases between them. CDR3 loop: CASSLIGTTTDTQYF. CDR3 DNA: TGTGCCAGCAGCTTAATAGGGACCACCACAGATACGCAGTATTTT.

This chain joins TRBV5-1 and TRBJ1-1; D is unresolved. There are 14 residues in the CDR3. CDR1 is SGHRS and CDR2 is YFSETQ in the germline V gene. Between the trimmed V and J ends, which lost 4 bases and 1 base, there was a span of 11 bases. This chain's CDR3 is CASSRFPENTEAFF. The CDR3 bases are TGCGCCAGCAGCCGCTTCCCTGAGAACACTGAAGCTTTCTTT.

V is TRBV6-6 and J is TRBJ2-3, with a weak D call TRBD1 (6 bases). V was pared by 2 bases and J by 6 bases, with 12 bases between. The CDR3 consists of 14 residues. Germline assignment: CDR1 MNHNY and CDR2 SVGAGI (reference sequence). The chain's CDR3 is CASSYRTAADTQYF. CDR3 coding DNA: TGTGCCAGCAGTTACAGGACAGCGGCCGATACGCAGTATTTT.

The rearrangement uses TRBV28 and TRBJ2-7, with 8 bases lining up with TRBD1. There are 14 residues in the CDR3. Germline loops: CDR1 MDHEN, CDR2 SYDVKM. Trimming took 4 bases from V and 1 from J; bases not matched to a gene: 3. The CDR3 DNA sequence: TGTGCCAGCAGTTGGGACAGGAGGTCCTACGAGCAGTACTTC. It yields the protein CASSWDRRSYEQYF.

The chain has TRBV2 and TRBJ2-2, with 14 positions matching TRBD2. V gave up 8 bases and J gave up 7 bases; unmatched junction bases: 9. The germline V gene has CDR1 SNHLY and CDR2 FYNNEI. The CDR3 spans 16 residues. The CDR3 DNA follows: TGTGCCAGCTTTCGACTAGCGGGAGGGCAAATCGGGGAGCTGTTTTTT. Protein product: CASFRLAGGQIGELFF.

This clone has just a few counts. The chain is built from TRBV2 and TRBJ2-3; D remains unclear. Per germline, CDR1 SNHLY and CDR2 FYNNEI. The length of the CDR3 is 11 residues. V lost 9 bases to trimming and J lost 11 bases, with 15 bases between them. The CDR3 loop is CASDSTNRQYF. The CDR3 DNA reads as TGTGCCAGTGACTCGACAAATAGGCAGTATTTT.

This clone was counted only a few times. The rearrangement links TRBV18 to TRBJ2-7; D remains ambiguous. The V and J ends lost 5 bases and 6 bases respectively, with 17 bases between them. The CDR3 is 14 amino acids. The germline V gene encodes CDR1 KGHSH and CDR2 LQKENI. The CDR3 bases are TGTGCCAGCTCATTTGGGGTAGATAGGCTCGAGCAGTACTTC. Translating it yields CASSFGVDRLEQYF.

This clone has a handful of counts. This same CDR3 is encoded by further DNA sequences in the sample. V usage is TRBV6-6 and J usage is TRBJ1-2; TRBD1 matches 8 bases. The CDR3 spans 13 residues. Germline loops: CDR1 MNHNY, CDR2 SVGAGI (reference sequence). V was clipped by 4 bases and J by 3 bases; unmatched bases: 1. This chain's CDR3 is CASSSTGDYGYTF. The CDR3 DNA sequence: TGTGCCAGCAGTTCGACAGGGGACTATGGCTACACCTTC.

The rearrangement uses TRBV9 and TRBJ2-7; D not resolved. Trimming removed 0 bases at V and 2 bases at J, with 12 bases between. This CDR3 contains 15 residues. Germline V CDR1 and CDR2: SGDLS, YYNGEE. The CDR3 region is CASSVATSTTYEQYF. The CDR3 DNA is TGTGCCAGCAGCGTAGCGACCTCCACGACCTACGAGCAGTACTTC.

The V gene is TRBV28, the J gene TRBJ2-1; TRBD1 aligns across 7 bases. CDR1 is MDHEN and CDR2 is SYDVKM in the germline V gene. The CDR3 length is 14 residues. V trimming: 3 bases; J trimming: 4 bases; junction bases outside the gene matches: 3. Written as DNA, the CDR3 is TGTGCCAGCAGTTTCCAGGGGGAGTACAATGAGCAGTTCTTC. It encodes CASSFQGEYNEQFF.

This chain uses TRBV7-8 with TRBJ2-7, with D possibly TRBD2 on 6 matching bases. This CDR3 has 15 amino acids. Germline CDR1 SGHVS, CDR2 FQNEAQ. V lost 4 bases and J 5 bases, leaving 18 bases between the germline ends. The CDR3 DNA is TGTGCCAGCAGCTCCTACGGGGGATATACCAACGAGCAGTACTTC. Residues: CASSSYGGYTNEQYF.

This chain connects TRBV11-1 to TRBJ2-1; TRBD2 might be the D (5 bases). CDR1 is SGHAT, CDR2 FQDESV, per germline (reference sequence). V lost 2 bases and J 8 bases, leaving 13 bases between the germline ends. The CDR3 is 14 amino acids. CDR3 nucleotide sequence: TGTGCCAGCAGCTTATATGTCGGGGTCTATGAGCAGTTCTTC. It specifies CASSLYVGVYEQFF.

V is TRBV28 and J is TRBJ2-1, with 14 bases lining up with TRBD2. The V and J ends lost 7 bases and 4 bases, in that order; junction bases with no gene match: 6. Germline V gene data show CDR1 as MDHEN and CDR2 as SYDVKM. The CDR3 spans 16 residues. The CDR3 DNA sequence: TGTGCCAGCATGAGACTAGCGGGAGGGATATACAATGAGCAGTTCTTC. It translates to CASMRLAGGIYNEQFF.

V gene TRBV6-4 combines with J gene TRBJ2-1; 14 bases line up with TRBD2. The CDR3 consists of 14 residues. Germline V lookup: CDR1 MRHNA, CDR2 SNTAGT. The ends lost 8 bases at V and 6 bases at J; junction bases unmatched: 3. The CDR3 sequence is CASEGTSGSNEQFF. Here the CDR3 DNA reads TGTGCCAGCGAAGGGACTAGCGGGAGCAATGAGCAGTTCTTC.

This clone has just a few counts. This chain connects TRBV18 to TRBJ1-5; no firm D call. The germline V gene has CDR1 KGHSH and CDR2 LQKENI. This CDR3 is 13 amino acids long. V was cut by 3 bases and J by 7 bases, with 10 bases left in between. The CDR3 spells CASSPGINQPQHF. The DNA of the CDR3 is TGTGCCAGCTCACCTGGGATTAACCAGCCCCAGCATTTT.

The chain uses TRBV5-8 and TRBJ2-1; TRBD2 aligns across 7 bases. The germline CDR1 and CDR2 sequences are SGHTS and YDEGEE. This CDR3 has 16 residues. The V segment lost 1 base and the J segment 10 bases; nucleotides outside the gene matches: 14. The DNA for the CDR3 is TGTGCCAGCAGCTTGAGGGGCGCGGGGGTATGGGCGGAGCAGTTCTTC. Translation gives CASSLRGAGVWAEQFF.